What follows are 20 T cell receptor beta chains derived from one specimen sequenced in a study of radiotherapy plus CTLA-4 blockade in lung cancer. Only in-frame clones appear in the TCRdb table, and some are missing; sequencing was by immunoSEQ multiplex PCR. This table holds 130,000 or so clones, over 80% found once. The material was peripheral blood, obtained from a patient treated with radiotherapy plus ipilimumab. Receptor source: a human donor with non-small cell lung cancer that progressed on radiotherapy plus ipilimumab.

CDR3 DNA sequence: TGCGCCAGCAGCCTGGGACTAGCGGTAGAGACCCAGTACTTC. This gives the protein CASSLGLAVETQYF. The chain links TRBV5-1 to TRBJ2-5; 11 nucleotides match TRBD2. This CDR3 contains 14 residues. The V gene end was trimmed by 4 bases and the J gene end by 4 bases; junction bases not matched to a gene: 3. Germline CDR1 is SGHRS and CDR2 is YFSETQ.

CDR3 DNA sequence: TGTGCCTGGAGCCGTTCGGGTGCTGAGCAGTTCTTC. It codes for CAWSRSGAEQFF. V usage is TRBV30 and J usage is TRBJ2-1; no clear D. The V gene lost 3 bases and the J gene lost 9 bases, with 12 bases spanning the gap. This CDR3 spans 12 amino acids. Germline V gives CDR1 GTSNPN, CDR2 SVGIG (reference sequence).

The chain joins TRBV27 to TRBJ2-7; maybe TRBD1 (5 bases). V was pared by 2 bases and J by 5 bases, with 16 bases between. Germline V gives CDR1 MNHEY, CDR2 SMNVEV (reference sequence). The CDR3 covers 15 residues. As DNA, the CDR3 is TGTGCCAGCAGTTTAGGGTGGGGCAGGGATCACGAGCAGTACTTC. Its translation: CASSLGWGRDHEQYF.

As concerns this clone: Since the CDR3 does not end with the conserved phenylalanine or tryptophan, this likely comes from a read error. No DNA is shown, since the ends of the CDR3 on it are uncertain; the CDR3 is the one TCRdb lists. The chain uses TRBV6-1 and TRBJ2-7. CDR1 is MNHNS, CDR2 SASEGT, per germline. The CDR3 comprises 11 residues, both ends counted. The CDR3 sequence is CASSEGIGYNI.

The chain links TRBV30 to TRBJ2-1; D possibly corresponds to TRBD2 (6 bases). Germline lookup yields CDR1 GTSNPN and CDR2 SVGIG (reference sequence). Trimming left V 8 bases short and J 4 bases short, with 21 bases between. The CDR3 loop spans 15 amino acids. CDR3 sequence: CARTDRAGPYNEQFF. The CDR3 nucleotides are TGTGCCCGTACGGACCGGGCGGGGCCTTACAATGAGCAGTTCTTC.

This clone was seen once. The CDR3 nucleotides are TGCGCCAGCAGCTTGGCCTTATTAGCGGGTGGGGAGGAGACCCAGTACTTC. The encoded protein is CASSLALLAGGEETQYF. The genes are TRBV5-1 and TRBJ2-5; 7 bases are shared with TRBD2. Trimming cost V 0 bases and J 5 bases; bases outside gene matches: 13. The CDR3 has 17 residues. Germline V gene lookup returns CDR1 SGHRS and CDR2 YFSETQ.

The J gene is TRBJ2-7, the V gene TRBV27; TRBD2 matches 7 bases. The V gene end was trimmed by 10 bases and the J gene end by 1 base; junction bases not matched to a gene: 7. CDR1 and CDR2 from the germline V gene are MNHEY and SMNVEV (reference sequence). This CDR3 region has 13 residues. Written as DNA, the CDR3 is TGTGCCATTGGGAGGGCAGCGTCCTACGAGCAGTACTTC. It encodes CAIGRAASYEQYF.

The genes are TRBV6-5 and TRBJ2-5, with 9 bases that match TRBD2. From germline, CDR1 is MNHEY and CDR2 SVGAGI. V gave up 6 bases and J gave up 5 bases; unmatched junction bases: 7. The CDR3 has 14 residues. The DNA for the CDR3 is TGTGCCAGCAGCTCCTGGCTAGCGGGGGAGACCCAGTACTTC. Protein: CASSSWLAGETQYF.

The rearrangement uses TRBV11-3 and TRBJ2-7; D gene uncertain. The V gene's germline CDR1 is SGHNT and CDR2 YENEEA. This CDR3 has 15 residues. V was clipped by 3 bases and J by 2 bases, with 14 bases between them. The CDR3 reads CASSLRRVEPYEQYF. As DNA, the CDR3 is TGTGCCAGCAGCTTGAGAAGGGTAGAACCCTACGAGCAGTACTTC.

This clone was recorded once. The chain is built from TRBV5-1 and TRBJ2-5; D call uncertain. Germline V gene sequence: CDR1 SGHRS, CDR2 YFSETQ. V was clipped by 5 bases and J by 5 bases, with 7 bases between them. The CDR3 length is 11 residues. The CDR3 protein is CASREWETQYF. CDR3 DNA sequence: TGCGCCAGCAGGGAATGGGAGACCCAGTACTTC.

V gene TRBV4-1 combines with J gene TRBJ2-3; D tentatively reads TRBD1 or TRBD2 (7 bases each). The CDR3 consists of 19 residues. Between the trimmed V and J ends, which lost 0 bases and 7 bases, there was a span of 26 bases. Germline CDR1 is MGHRA and CDR2 is YSYEKL. The CDR3 loop is CASSQDGGDDAQGRYTQYF. The CDR3 DNA reads TGCGCCAGCAGCCAAGATGGGGGGGATGATGCACAGGGGCGATATACGCAGTATTTT.

The J gene is TRBJ2-7, the V gene TRBV19, with 7 bases lining up with TRBD1. V was clipped by 5 bases and J by 0 bases; unmatched bases: 10. CDR1 and CDR2 (germline): LNHDA, SQIVND (reference sequence). The CDR3 consists of 16 residues. The CDR3 DNA follows: TGTGCCAGTAGTCTTAAAACAGGGGTCTTCTCCTACGAGCAGTACTTC. Protein product: CASSLKTGVFSYEQYF.

The V gene is TRBV2, the J gene TRBJ1-2, with 9 bases aligning to TRBD1. Germline CDR1 SNHLY, CDR2 FYNNEI. V shed 6 bases, J shed 4 bases, and the junction held 3 bases outside the gene matches. This CDR3 spans 13 amino acids. CDR3 DNA sequence: TGTGCCAGCAGCCCGGGACAGGGCTATGGCTACACCTTC. It is translated as CASSPGQGYGYTF.

V gene TRBV15 combines with J gene TRBJ1-1, with TRBD1 identical over 7 bases. V shed 3 bases and J 4 bases; nucleotides not matched to a gene: 2. CDR1 is LNHNV, CDR2 YYDKDF, per germline (reference sequence). CDR3 length equals 13 residues. CDR3 bases: TGTGCCACCAGCAGGGGACAGAGCACTGAAGCTTTCTTT. Protein product: CATSRGQSTEAFF. The whole variable domain, remainder taken from reference TRBV15 and TRBJ1-1, is DAMVIQNPRYQVTQFGKPVTLSCSQTLNHNVMYWYQQKSSQAPKLLFHYYDKDFNNEADTPDNFQSRRPNTSFCFLDIRSPGLGDTAMYLCATSRGQSTEAFFGQGTRLTVV.

This clone was picked up one time. The chain carries TRBV19 and TRBJ2-7, with no clear D. The CDR3 contains 12 residues. The ends were cut back, 6 bases at V and 10 bases at J, with 16 bases in the middle. Germline CDR1 reads LNHDA; CDR2 reads SQIVND (reference sequence). CDR3 DNA sequence: TGTGCCAGTAGCTCCTATGGGTCAGTTCAGTACTTC. This translates into CASSSYGSVQYF.

The gene calls are TRBV6-5 and TRBJ1-1; TRBD1 might be the D (6 bases). The V end lost 6 bases, the J end lost 6 bases, and 11 bases lay between the germline ends. Looked up from germline, CDR1 is MNHEY and CDR2 is SVGAGI. The CDR3 sequence is 12 residues long. The CDR3 loop reads CASREQGSEAFF. The CDR3 nucleotides are TGTGCCAGCAGAGAACAGGGTTCTGAAGCTTTCTTT.

The chain is built from TRBV19 and TRBJ2-5; a possible D gene is TRBD2 (6 bases). V dropped 5 bases and J dropped 0 bases, with 10 bases sitting between them. The germline V gene encodes CDR1 LNHDA and CDR2 SQIVND (reference sequence). The CDR3 runs 14 residues. The CDR3 coding sequence is TGTGCCAGTAGTCCAGCTAGCGACCAAGAGACCCAGTACTTC. Amino acid sequence: CASSPASDQETQYF.

The chain employs TRBV10-3 and TRBJ2-1; maybe TRBD2 (5 bases). The CDR3 loop spans 15 amino acids. Germline CDR1 ENHRY, CDR2 SYGVKD. The V gene lost 0 bases and the J gene lost 4 bases, with 10 bases spanning the gap. DNA for the CDR3: TGTGCCATCAGTGAGTCCCGAGGGTCTTACAATGAGCAGTTCTTC. Its protein is CAISESRGSYNEQFF.

The V call is TRBV18, the J call TRBJ2-7, with D unclear. V lost 2 bases to trimming and J lost 4 bases, with 6 bases between them. Germline V lookup: CDR1 KGHSH, CDR2 LQKENI. This CDR3 has 12 residues. This chain's CDR3 is CASSPAAYEQYF. The DNA for the CDR3 is TGTGCCAGCTCACCAGCCGCTTACGAGCAGTACTTC.

The V call is TRBV4-1, the J call TRBJ2-1; 7 nucleotides match TRBD2. Losses at the gene ends were 3 bases for V and 2 bases for J; bases not matched to a gene: 4. The CDR3 sequence is 15 residues long. Germline V gene lookup returns CDR1 MGHRA and CDR2 YSYEKL. For the CDR3, the DNA is TGCGCCAGCAGCCAGTTAGCGGGCCCCTACAATGAGCAGTTCTTC. Amino acid sequence: CASSQLAGPYNEQFF.